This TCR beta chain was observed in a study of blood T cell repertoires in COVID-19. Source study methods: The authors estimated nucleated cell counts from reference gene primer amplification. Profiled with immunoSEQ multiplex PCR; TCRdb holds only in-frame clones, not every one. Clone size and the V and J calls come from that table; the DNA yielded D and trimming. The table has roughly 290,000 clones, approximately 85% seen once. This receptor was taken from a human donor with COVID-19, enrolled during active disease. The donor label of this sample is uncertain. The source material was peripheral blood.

The CDR3: CAWSSTGGGETQYF. The CDR3 DNA sequence: TGTGCCTGGAGTTCGACAGGGGGCGGGGAGACCCAGTACTTC. The gene calls are TRBV30 and TRBJ2-5; 10 positions agree with TRBD1. The CDR3 runs 14 residues. The germline V gene encodes CDR1 GTSNPN and CDR2 SVGIG (reference sequence). V dropped 2 bases and J dropped 5; count of bases not matched to a gene: 5.